Presented here are 28 T cell receptor beta chains from one specimen sequenced in a study of cytomegalovirus exposure and HLA in healthy donors. With 60 Vbeta and 13 Jbeta primers, the PCR was carried out. Clones were sequenced by immunoSEQ multiplex PCR, and TCRdb holds only the in-frame ones, with some missing. The sample records 150,000 to 200,000 clones, approximately 71% being singletons. The source material was PBMCs. Receptors were obtained from a young man in good health and CMV-seropositive.

The gene calls are TRBV7-9 and TRBJ2-1; D not certain. The CDR3 has 13 amino acids. Germline V CDR1 and CDR2: SEHNR, FQNEAQ (reference sequence). V shed 9 bases and J shed 0 bases, with 9 bases lying between them. The CDR3 sequence: CASEVSSYNEQFF. CDR3 nucleotides: TGTGCCAGTGAGGTAAGCTCCTACAATGAGCAGTTCTTC.

V usage is TRBV5-6 and J usage is TRBJ1-5; tentative D call: TRBD1 (6 bases). Germline V gene lookup returns CDR1 SGHDT and CDR2 YYEEEE. V was clipped by 4 bases and J by 4 bases, with 9 bases between them. The CDR3 has 13 residues. DNA for the CDR3: TGTGCCAGCAGCCAGGGACAAAATCAGCCCCAGCATTTT. This translates into CASSQGQNQPQHF.

CDR3 in amino acids: CASSHKSGYQASGRSDTQYF. CDR3 DNA: TGCGCCAGCAGTCACAAGTCGGGGTATCAGGCTAGCGGGAGGTCAGATACGCAGTATTTT. The chain employs TRBV4-1 and TRBJ2-3, with 11 bases identical to TRBD2. The length of the CDR3 is 20 residues. Germline V lookup: CDR1 MGHRA, CDR2 YSYEKL. V trimming: 6 bases; J trimming: 4 bases; junction bases outside the gene matches: 21.

CDR3 region: CASSIIGTGVGYGYTF. The CDR3 nucleotides read TGTGCCAGCAGTATTATCGGGACAGGAGTCGGGTATGGCTACACCTTC. The gene calls are TRBV28 and TRBJ1-2; 8 nucleotides line up with TRBD1. V lost 5 bases to trimming and J lost 5 bases; unmatched junction nucleotides: 13. Per the germline V gene, CDR1 is MDHEN and CDR2 is SYDVKM. The CDR3 runs 16 residues.

This CDR3 reads CASSPSGGQEQYF. The CDR3 DNA sequence: TGTGCCAGCAGCCCCTCGGGGGGGCAGGAGCAGTACTTC. The chain recombines TRBV5-4 with TRBJ2-5, with TRBD2 matching 8 bases. This CDR3 contains 13 residues. Germline values: CDR1 SGHNT, CDR2 YYREEE (reference sequence). The V gene end was trimmed by 4 bases and the J gene end by 11 bases; junction bases not matched to a gene: 10.

The J gene is TRBJ1-2, the V gene TRBV25-1; 8 bases are a match to TRBD1. J was trimmed by 5 bases and V by 4 bases; bases with no gene match: 3. The CDR3 runs to 13 residues. Germline V gene data show CDR1 as MGHDK and CDR2 as SYGVNS. The CDR3 reads CASSGDRLYGYTF. In DNA, the CDR3 is TGTGCCAGCAGTGGGGACAGGCTATATGGCTACACCTTC.

This chain uses TRBV10-1 with TRBJ2-3; 9 bases are shared with TRBD2. CDR1 is WNHNN, CDR2 SYGVQD, per germline (reference sequence). With V trimmed by 3 bases and J by 6 bases, 10 bases remained unmatched. CDR3 length: 16 amino acids. The CDR3 region is CASSDRLAGIEDTQYF. CDR3 bases: TGCGCCAGCAGTGATCGGCTAGCGGGGATAGAGGATACGCAGTATTTT.

This clone was counted only a few times. V gene TRBV19 combines with J gene TRBJ2-7; D not resolved. The CDR3 runs 14 residues. Germline CDR1 and CDR2: LNHDA and SQIVND (reference sequence). Between the trimmed V and J ends, which lost 3 bases and 4 bases, there was a span of 13 bases. The CDR3 sequence: CASSMSAGGYEQYF. CDR3 sequence (DNA): TGTGCCAGTAGTATGTCCGCTGGCGGATACGAGCAGTACTTC.

This sequence joins TRBV27 and TRBJ2-1, with D possibly TRBD2 on 7 matching bases. CDR1 is MNHEY, CDR2 SMNVEV, per germline (reference sequence). There are 16 residues in the CDR3. V was pared by 10 bases and J by 0 bases, with 19 bases between. DNA of the CDR3: TGTGCCACCGGGGGGCTCGGACGTAGCTCCTACAATGAGCAGTTCTTC. It specifies CATGGLGRSSYNEQFF.

This chain links TRBV2 with TRBJ1-2, with a tentative D call TRBD1 (5 bases). CDR3 size: 13 residues. The V end was cut by 7 bases, the J end by 2 bases, with 11 bases between. Germline V gene data show CDR1 as SNHLY and CDR2 as FYNNEI. This CDR3 reads CASTGIPNYGYTF. DNA for the CDR3: TGTGCCAGCACAGGGATTCCGAACTATGGCTACACCTTC.

In this sample, this clone turned up once. The rearrangement links TRBV6-5 to TRBJ2-7, with D possibly being TRBD2 (6 bases). CDR1 is MNHEY, CDR2 SVGAGI, per germline. The germline V and J ends were trimmed by 6 bases and 0 bases, with 15 bases remaining between them. The CDR3 consists of 15 residues. CDR3 bases: TGTGCCAGCAGCCCCGGGAGAGGAAGCTCCTACGAGCAGTACTTC. This sequence encodes CASSPGRGSSYEQYF.

The V gene is TRBV21-1, the J gene TRBJ1-2. TRBV21-1 is designated a pseudogene. The CDR3 has 12 amino acids. The CDR3 bases are TGTGCCAGCAGCAAAGCCGACTATGGCTACACCTTC. It yields the protein CASSKADYGYTF.

This chain links TRBV30 with TRBJ2-6; 9 bases agree with TRBD1. The CDR3 has 18 residues. V shed 4 bases and J 0 bases; nucleotides not matched to a gene: 10. Germline lookup yields CDR1 GTSNPN and CDR2 SVGIG (reference sequence). The CDR3 DNA is TGTGCCTGGATGAACAGGGGGCCTTACAGCTCTGGGGCCAACGTCCTGACTTTC. Its translation: CAWMNRGPYSSGANVLTF. The full variable domain, in which reference TRBV30 and TRBJ2-6 provide the parts outside the CDR3, is SQTIHQWPATLVQPVGSPLSLECTVEGTSNPNLYWYRQAAGRGLQLLFYSVGIGQISSEVPQNLSASRPQDRQFILSSKKLLLSDSGFYLCAWMNRGPYSSGANVLTFGAGSRLTVL.

On this clone itself: Different DNA sequences within this sample yield the same CDR3. This chain joins TRBV5-6 and TRBJ2-7; D possibly corresponds to TRBD1 (5 bases). This CDR3 comprises 13 residues. With 0 bases removed from V and 1 base from J, the gap between germline ends came to 5 bases. The germline gives CDR1 SGHDT, CDR2 YYEEEE. The CDR3 here is CASSLGQSYEQYF. CDR3 coding DNA: TGTGCCAGCAGCTTGGGACAGTCCTACGAGCAGTACTTC. Using reference TRBV5-6 and TRBJ2-7 for the parts outside the CDR3, the full variable domain is DAGVTQSPTHLIKTRGQQVTLRCSPKSGHDTVSWYQQALGQGPQFIFQYYEEEERQRGNFPDRFSGHQFPNYSSELNVNALLLGDSALYLCASSLGQSYEQYFGPGTRLTVT.

The chain recombines TRBV10-1 with TRBJ2-3; 11 nucleotides match TRBD2. Per the germline V gene, CDR1 is WNHNN and CDR2 is SYGVQD (reference sequence). V shed 3 bases and J 2 bases; nucleotides not matched to a gene: 1. The CDR3 loop spans 15 amino acids. In DNA form, the CDR3 reads TGCGCCAGCAGTGAACTAGCGGGAGCCACAGATACGCAGTATTTT. The encoded protein is CASSELAGATDTQYF.

This chain uses TRBV6-5 with TRBJ2-5; 12 bases are shared with TRBD2. The CDR3 loop spans 14 amino acids. J gave up 8 bases and V 5 bases, and 6 bases lay outside the gene matches. The V gene's germline CDR1 is MNHEY and CDR2 SVGAGI. The CDR3 nucleotides read TGTGCCAGCAGTAGACTAGCGGGAGCTGCCACCCAGTACTTC. Its translation: CASSRLAGAATQYF.

The CDR3 bases are TGTGCCAGCAGTGTTCTTTCTGGAAACACCATATATTTT. Protein: CASSVLSGNTIYF. The chain uses TRBV25-1 and TRBJ1-3; D uncertain. The CDR3 length is 13 residues. The germline V gene has CDR1 MGHDK and CDR2 SYGVNS. Trimming removed 4 bases at V and 1 base at J, with 5 bases between. The whole variable domain, filled in from reference TRBV25-1 and TRBJ1-3, reads EADIYQTPRYLVIGTGKKITLECSQTMGHDKMYWYQQDPGMELHLIHYSYGVNSTEKGDLSSESTVSRIRTEHFPLTLESARPSHTSQYLCASSVLSGNTIYFGEGSWLTVV.

Points on this clone: A read error may account for a junction end that differs from germline. This chain uses TRBV5-1 with TRBJ2-2, with TRBD2 as a possible D gene (7 bases). Germline values: CDR1 SGHRS, CDR2 YFSETQ. The CDR3 length is 16 residues. CDR3 DNA sequence: TGCGCCCGCAGCTTGGTCGGGGGGCTAGCTACCGGGGAGCTGTTTTTT. Translation gives CARSLVGGLATGELFF.

This clone occurred a few times. The rearrangement uses TRBV7-9 and TRBJ2-3, with D perhaps matching TRBD1 (5 bases). Germline V CDR1 and CDR2: SEHNR, FQNEAQ (reference sequence). This CDR3 contains 14 residues. The germline V and J ends were trimmed by 5 bases and 4 bases, with 13 bases remaining between them. CDR3 sequence reads: CASSRDARADTQYF. The CDR3 bases are TGTGCCAGCAGCCGAGATGCCAGGGCAGATACGCAGTATTTT.

The V gene is TRBV10-3, the J gene TRBJ1-4; D is unclear. This CDR3 spans 14 amino acids. Trimming took off 8 bases at V and 8 bases at J, with 18 bases between the two ends. The V gene's germline CDR1 is ENHRY and CDR2 SYGVKD. CDR3 sequence: CAIGSDKSREKLFF. The DNA of the CDR3 is TGTGCCATCGGCTCTGACAAGTCTCGGGAAAAACTGTTTTTT.

V and J are TRBV10-3 and TRBJ1-3; D call uncertain. The CDR3 length is 16 residues. Germline values: CDR1 ENHRY, CDR2 SYGVKD. The V end was cut by 10 bases, the J end by 0 bases, with 19 bases between. CDR3 loop: CATGKYSSSSGNTIYF. The CDR3 DNA sequence: TGTGCCACCGGAAAATACAGCTCGAGCTCTGGAAACACCATATATTTT.

V and J are TRBV5-1 and TRBJ1-2, with D possibly being TRBD1 (5 bases). CDR1 is SGHRS and CDR2 is YFSETQ in the germline V gene. The CDR3 covers 14 residues. V was clipped by 0 bases and J by 4 bases, with 10 bases between them. The CDR3, as DNA: TGCGCCAGCAGCTTGGGTCAGGGTATCTATGGCTACACCTTC. It codes for CASSLGQGIYGYTF.

V and J are TRBV6-5 and TRBJ2-2, with 10 bases aligning to TRBD1. Germline V CDR1 and CDR2: MNHEY, SVGAGI. This CDR3 region has 16 residues. Trimming cost V 0 bases and J 6 bases; bases outside gene matches: 4. The CDR3 bases are TGTGCCAGCAGTTACTCGGACAGGGGGATCCCCGGGGAGCTGTTTTTT. This gives the protein CASSYSDRGIPGELFF.

V gene TRBV28 combines with J gene TRBJ1-1; a weak D match, TRBD1 (6 bases). V lost 8 bases to trimming and J lost 5 bases, with 6 bases between them. The CDR3 extends over 10 amino acids. Germline V gene lookup returns CDR1 MDHEN and CDR2 SYDVKM. Here the CDR3 reads CASGQTEAFF. In DNA, the CDR3 is TGTGCCAGCGGACAGACTGAAGCTTTCTTT.

This rearrangement joins TRBV18 to TRBJ1-5; D is unresolved. Per germline, CDR1 KGHSH and CDR2 LQKENI. V lost 4 bases, J lost 5 bases, and 9 bases lay in between. The CDR3 is made up of 13 amino acids. This CDR3 reads CASSHDTHQPQHF. The CDR3 DNA sequence: TGTGCCAGCTCACACGACACTCATCAGCCCCAGCATTTT.

The V and J genes are TRBV4-1 and TRBJ2-3, with 8 positions matching TRBD2. The CDR3 is 16 residues long. Trimming removed 4 bases from V and 2 bases from J; junction bases left unmatched: 8. Per the germline V gene, CDR1 is MGHRA and CDR2 is YSYEKL. The CDR3 loop reads CASSPTGTSSTDTQYF. CDR3 sequence (DNA): TGCGCCAGCAGCCCTACCGGGACTAGTTCCACAGATACGCAGTATTTT.

This sequence joins TRBV5-4 and TRBJ1-1; no reliable D call. V gave up 4 bases and J gave up 7 bases, with 17 bases separating them. In germline, CDR1 is SGHNT, CDR2 YYREEE (reference sequence). The CDR3 consists of 14 residues. CDR3 region: CASSASLAGGEAFF. CDR3 nucleotide sequence: TGTGCCAGCAGCGCCAGCTTGGCGGGCGGTGAAGCTTTCTTT.

This rearrangement joins TRBV4-1 to TRBJ2-2; perhaps TRBD2 as D (7 bases). CDR3 length equals 15 residues. Trimming stripped 3 bases from V and 6 bases from J, with 14 bases between. CDR1 is MGHRA, CDR2 YSYEKL, per germline. The CDR3 nucleotides are TGCGCCAGCAGCCACAGGCAGGGGAGGGCCGGGGAGCTGTTTTTT. It encodes CASSHRQGRAGELFF.